This entry lists 26 T cell receptor beta chains sequenced from one sample in a study of T-cell memory formation after mild COVID-19. Each CDR3 protein gets one entry after TCRdb re-called the 5' RACE reads with MiXCR. Among under 250,000 distinct CDR3 sequences listed, 15% were seen once. The specimen sequenced was PBMCs or a T cell subset sorted from them (not recorded which). These receptors were taken from an adult woman who had mild COVID-19 (a few samples of this study predate the infection). Cell type and time point are not known.

This clonotype has more than one count but fewer than ten. The chain joins TRBV20-1 to TRBJ2-4; TRBD1 aligns across 7 bases. Germline V gene lookup returns CDR1 DFQATT and CDR2 SNEGSKA (reference sequence). This CDR3 region has 18 residues. J lost 0 bases, V lost 5 bases, and 16 bases had no gene match. CDR3 in amino acids: CSAVTPRNQGEAKNIQYF. The CDR3, as DNA: TGCAGTGCTGTGACCCCCCGGAATCAGGGGGAAGCCAAAAACATTCAGTACTTC.

This clonotype was counted once. The V gene is TRBV6-2 or TRBV6-3, the J gene TRBJ2-7; 7 bases agree with TRBD1. J lost 0 bases, V lost 6 bases, and 5 bases had no gene match. CDR1 and CDR2 from the germline V gene are MNHEY and SVGEGT. The length of the CDR3 is 14 residues. The CDR3 coding sequence is TGTGCCAGCAGGGACAGGCTTAGCTCCTACGAGCAGTACTTC. Amino acid sequence: CASRDRLSSYEQYF.

The V gene is TRBV24-1, the J gene TRBJ1-5, with TRBD1 as a possible D gene (5 bases). Between the trimmed V and J ends, which lost 2 bases and 1 base, there was a span of 5 bases. The CDR3 has 14 amino acids. Per the germline V gene, CDR1 is KGHDR and CDR2 is SFDVKD. CDR3 sequence reads: CATSDYRSNQPQHF. Here the CDR3 DNA reads TGTGCCACCAGTGATTACAGGAGCAATCAGCCCCAGCATTTT.

A few counts support this clonotype. The chain has TRBV18 and TRBJ2-3, with 9 bases lining up with TRBD2. Germline lookup yields CDR1 KGHSH and CDR2 LQKENI. The CDR3 has 14 amino acids. V was pared by 7 bases and J by 3 bases, with 5 bases of the junction left unmatched. CDR3: CASLPGLATDTQYF. DNA of the CDR3: TGTGCCAGCTTACCGGGACTAGCTACAGATACGCAGTATTTT.

This clonotype has a count of ten or more. The chain is built from TRBV5-1 and TRBJ1-4; D is unclear. With 4 bases removed from V and 0 bases from J, the gap between germline ends came to 7 bases. The CDR3 is 14 amino acids. CDR1 is SGHRS, CDR2 YFSETQ, per germline. The CDR3 spells CASSESATNEKLFF. Here the CDR3 DNA reads TGCGCCAGCAGCGAAAGTGCAACTAATGAAAAACTGTTTTTT.

V gene TRBV12-3 or TRBV12-4 combines with J gene TRBJ1-1, with a possible D match to TRBD1 (6 bases). Trimming stripped 7 bases from V and 1 base from J, with 13 bases between. This CDR3 spans 14 amino acids. CDR3 coding DNA: TGTGCCAGCAATCTAGGACAGCAGAACACTGAAGCTTTCTTT. Protein: CASNLGQQNTEAFF.

This clonotype was seen repeatedly, ten times or more. This rearrangement joins TRBV12-3 or TRBV12-4 to TRBJ2-7; D might be TRBD2 (6 bases). The CDR3 sequence is 12 residues long. V dropped 6 bases and J dropped 1 base, with 7 bases sitting between them. CDR3 in amino acids: CASRGGSYEQYF. The CDR3 DNA reads TGTGCCAGCAGGGGAGGTTCCTACGAGCAGTACTTC.

This chain joins TRBV7-2 and TRBJ2-1; D is ambiguous. V lost 2 bases and J lost 0, with 8 bases in between. This CDR3 region has 15 residues. From germline, CDR1 is SGHTA and CDR2 FQGNSA. Written as DNA, the CDR3 is TGTGCCAGCAGCTTACAGGCAGACTCCTACAATGAGCAGTTCTTC. Its translation: CASSLQADSYNEQFF.

The rearrangement joins TRBV21-1 to TRBJ2-5; the table's D call, TRBD1, has no DNA check behind it. TRBV21-1 is a listed pseudogene. This CDR3 has 15 residues. In nucleotides, the CDR3 is TGTGCCAGCAGCATTCTAGGACAGCTTCAAGAGACCCAGTACTTC. This codes for CASSILGQLQETQYF.

This chain joins TRBV7-6 and TRBJ2-2; D uncertain. Germline CDR1 and CDR2: SGHVS and FNYEAQ. V was cut by 5 bases and J by 4 bases, with 8 bases left in between. The CDR3 covers 13 residues. The CDR3 DNA reads as TGTGCCAGCAGCGCGTTGGGCACCGGGGAGCTGTTTTTT. It specifies CASSALGTGELFF.

This clonotype was observed a handful of times. The chain carries TRBV15 and TRBJ2-3; D may match TRBD1 or TRBD2 (6 bases each). The CDR3 runs 15 residues. V lost 3 bases, J lost 4 bases, and 14 bases lay in between. CDR1 is LNHNV and CDR2 is YYDKDF in the germline V gene (reference sequence). For the CDR3, the DNA is TGTGCCACCAGCAGCCAGGGGCCGGGGGCAGATACGCAGTATTTT. Protein: CATSSQGPGADTQYF. The variable domain in full, with the rest retrieved from reference TRBV15 and TRBJ2-3, is DAMVIQNPRYQVTQFGKPVTLSCSQTLNHNVMYWYQQKSSQAPKLLFHYYDKDFNNEADTPDNFQSRRPNTSFCFLDIRSPGLGDTAMYLCATSSQGPGADTQYFGPGTRLTVL.

The chain is built from TRBV12-3 or TRBV12-4 and TRBJ1-5; D unclear. The CDR3 has 13 residues. Trimming removed 4 bases at V and 3 bases at J, with 7 bases between. This CDR3 is CASSWAPNQPQHF. Written as DNA, the CDR3 is TGTGCCAGCAGTTGGGCGCCCAATCAGCCCCAGCATTTT.

This clonotype was counted between two and nine times. This chain uses TRBV27 with TRBJ1-2, with 8 bases that match TRBD1. Germline V gives CDR1 MNHEY, CDR2 SMNVEV (reference sequence). The CDR3 is made up of 13 amino acids. V dropped 8 bases and J dropped 6; count of bases not matched to a gene: 8. For the CDR3, the DNA is TGTGCCAGCCGTACCCAGGGGGCCGATGGCTACACCTTC. Translated: CASRTQGADGYTF.

This chain uses TRBV15 with TRBJ2-5; 11 bases fit TRBD2. The CDR3 sequence is 16 residues long. The V gene's germline CDR1 is LNHNV and CDR2 YYDKDF (reference sequence). Unmatched junction bases numbered 7, after V lost 2 bases and J lost 5 bases. Here the CDR3 DNA reads TGTGCCACCAGCAGACGGGGTAGCGGGAGGGGTGAGACCCAGTACTTC. It specifies CATSRRGSGRGETQYF.

Regarding this clonotype: An end of the junction differs from the germline gene, which may be a read error. This sequence joins TRBV11-2 and TRBJ2-2; D possibly corresponds to TRBD2 (5 bases). The CDR3 is 13 residues long. Looked up from germline, CDR1 is SGHAT and CDR2 is FQNNGV. The chain's CDR3 is CASSQMRAGELIF. The CDR3 nucleotides are TGTGCCAGCAGCCAGATGAGAGCTGGGGAGCTGATTTTT.

This rearrangement joins TRBV7-9 to TRBJ2-5, with D possibly being TRBD1 (6 bases). V was shortened by 0 bases and J by 4 bases, with 15 bases between the two germline ends. CDR3 size: 16 residues. The germline gives CDR1 SEHNR, CDR2 FQNEAQ (reference sequence). The CDR3, as DNA: TGTGCCAGCAGCTTAGCGGGGGCCACGGGTGGAGAGACCCAGTACTTC. This encodes CASSLAGATGGETQYF.

This clonotype appeared many times. The chain links TRBV5-1 to TRBJ2-1; 11 bases match TRBD2. This CDR3 spans 17 amino acids. Germline V lookup: CDR1 SGHRS, CDR2 YFSETQ. V shed 0 bases and J 7 bases; nucleotides not matched to a gene: 9. This CDR3 reads CASSLGTSGSRRNEQFF. The CDR3 DNA sequence: TGCGCCAGCAGCTTGGGTACTAGCGGGAGTAGGAGGAATGAGCAGTTCTTC.

This clonotype has just a few counts. This chain uses TRBV4-2 with TRBJ2-3, with TRBD2 matching over 11 bases. The CDR3 has 17 residues. Germline lookup yields CDR1 LGHNA and CDR2 YNFKEQ. V was pared by 1 base and J by 5 bases, with 8 bases of the junction left unmatched. As DNA, the CDR3 is TGTGCCAGCAGCCAAGGGGGAGCTAGCGGGGGGTTAGATACGCAGTATTTT. Amino acids: CASSQGGASGGLDTQYF.

The chain links TRBV7-3 to TRBJ2-3; D uncertain. The CDR3 loop spans 14 amino acids. Trimming left V 5 bases short and J 6 bases short, with 15 bases between. Per germline, CDR1 SGHTA and CDR2 FQGTGA. CDR3 in DNA: TGTGCCAGCAGCCCCCCCTCGTCGTTGGATACGCAGTATTTT. It specifies CASSPPSSLDTQYF.

The J gene is TRBJ1-2, the V gene TRBV18; D is perhaps TRBD1 (6 bases). The CDR3 has 13 residues. V was cut by 6 bases and J by 4 bases, with 12 bases left in between. Germline V gene lookup returns CDR1 KGHSH and CDR2 LQKENI. This CDR3 is CASSANRAYGYTF. CDR3 coding DNA: TGTGCCAGCTCTGCCAACAGGGCCTATGGCTACACCTTC.

This clonotype was seen a few times. V gene TRBV18 combines with J gene TRBJ2-5, with 12 bases that match TRBD2. Germline CDR1 is KGHSH and CDR2 is LQKENI. J was trimmed by 5 bases and V by 8 bases; bases with no gene match: 9. The CDR3 is 15 amino acids. As DNA, the CDR3 is TGTGCCAGCAGACTAGCGGGGGTCCGGAAGGAGACCCAGTACTTC. It specifies CASRLAGVRKETQYF.

The V and J genes are TRBV20-1 and TRBJ2-5; TRBD2 agrees at 14 bases. From germline, CDR1 is DFQATT and CDR2 SNEGSKA (reference sequence). This CDR3 spans 15 amino acids. V shed 6 bases, J shed 4 bases, and the junction held 7 bases outside the gene matches. CDR3 residues: CSAILGLAGAETQYF. In nucleotides, the CDR3 is TGCAGTGCCATTTTGGGACTAGCGGGAGCAGAGACCCAGTACTTC.

This clonotype was found a few times. This rearrangement joins TRBV4-1 to TRBJ1-1; no definite D call. The V gene lost 5 bases and the J gene lost 5 bases, with 18 bases spanning the gap. CDR3 length equals 15 residues. Germline lookup yields CDR1 MGHRA and CDR2 YSYEKL. CDR3 in DNA: TGCGCCAGCAGCAAAACGGGATTCTCTAATACTGAAGCTTTCTTT. Translated: CASSKTGFSNTEAFF.

The rearrangement links TRBV24-1 to TRBJ2-5; 7 nucleotides align to TRBD1. The germline V gene encodes CDR1 KGHDR and CDR2 SFDVKD. J gave up 2 bases and V 4 bases, and 6 bases lay outside the gene matches. The CDR3 loop spans 15 amino acids. The CDR3 loop reads CATSDTGTAQETQYF. The CDR3 DNA sequence: TGTGCCACCAGTGACACCGGGACAGCACAAGAGACCCAGTACTTC.

This clonotype was counted only a few times. The chain joins TRBV29-1 to TRBJ1-2; D not certain. Germline values: CDR1 SQVTM, CDR2 ANQGSEA. The CDR3 is made up of 14 amino acids. Trimming stripped 6 bases from V and 0 bases from J, with 14 bases between. The DNA of the CDR3 is TGCAGCGTCTCCGGGAGGCAGCCTAACTATGGCTACACCTTC. Its protein is CSVSGRQPNYGYTF. The full variable domain, rest sourced from reference TRBV29-1 and TRBJ1-2, is SAVISQKPSRDICQRGTSLTIQCQVDSQVTMMFWYRQQPGQSLTLIATANQGSEATYESGFVIDKFPISRPNLTFSTLTVSNMSPEDSSIYLCSVSGRQPNYGYTFGSGTRLTVV.

The table lists this clonotype with a few counts. V gene TRBV21-1 combines with J gene TRBJ2-7; the DNA was not used to check the table's D call, TRBD2. TRBV21-1 is reported as a pseudogene. The CDR3 is made up of 13 amino acids. Here the CDR3 reads CASSTSEFYEQYF. The CDR3 DNA is TGTGCCAGCAGCACTAGCGAATTCTACGAGCAGTACTTC.